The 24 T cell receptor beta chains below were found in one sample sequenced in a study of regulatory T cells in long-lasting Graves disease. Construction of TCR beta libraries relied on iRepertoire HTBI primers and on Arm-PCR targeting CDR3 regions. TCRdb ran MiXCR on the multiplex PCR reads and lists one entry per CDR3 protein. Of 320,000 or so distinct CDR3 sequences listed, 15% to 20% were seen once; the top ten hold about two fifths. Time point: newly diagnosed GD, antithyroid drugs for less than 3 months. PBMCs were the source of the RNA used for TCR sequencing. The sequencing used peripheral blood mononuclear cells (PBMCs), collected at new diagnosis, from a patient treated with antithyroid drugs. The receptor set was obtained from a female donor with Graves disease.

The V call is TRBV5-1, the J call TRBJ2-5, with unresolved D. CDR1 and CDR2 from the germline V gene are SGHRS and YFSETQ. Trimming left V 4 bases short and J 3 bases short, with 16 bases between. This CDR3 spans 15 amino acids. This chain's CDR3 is CASSPGPKGEETQYF. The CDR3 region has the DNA TGCGCCAGCAGCCCCGGGCCCAAAGGAGAAGAGACCCAGTACTTC.

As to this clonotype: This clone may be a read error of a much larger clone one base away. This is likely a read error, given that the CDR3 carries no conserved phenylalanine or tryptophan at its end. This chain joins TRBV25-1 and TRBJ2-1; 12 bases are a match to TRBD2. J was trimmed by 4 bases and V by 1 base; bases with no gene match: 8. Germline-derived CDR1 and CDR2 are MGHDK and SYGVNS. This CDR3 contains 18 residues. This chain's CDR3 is CASSEWASGRALYNEQFL. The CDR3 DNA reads TGTGCCAGCAGTGAATGGGCTAGCGGGAGGGCCTTGTACAATGAGCAGTTCCTC.

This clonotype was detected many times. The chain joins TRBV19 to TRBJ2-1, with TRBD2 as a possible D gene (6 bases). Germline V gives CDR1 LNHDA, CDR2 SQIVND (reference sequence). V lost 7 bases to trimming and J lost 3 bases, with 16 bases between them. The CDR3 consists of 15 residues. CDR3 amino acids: CASTPRRESYNEQFF. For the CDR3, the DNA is TGTGCCAGTACCCCGCGGCGGGAAAGCTACAATGAGCAGTTCTTC.

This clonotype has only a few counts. The CDR3 region has the DNA TGTGCCAGCAGTTACCACGGAGTAGGGGAGCCCCAGCATTTT. Its protein is CASSYHGVGEPQHF. The chain couples TRBV6-9 to TRBJ1-5, with a weak D call TRBD1 (5 bases). The V gene lost 3 bases and the J gene lost 8 bases, with 14 bases spanning the gap. The CDR3 has 14 amino acids. Per the germline V gene, CDR1 is MNHGY and CDR2 is SVAAGI.

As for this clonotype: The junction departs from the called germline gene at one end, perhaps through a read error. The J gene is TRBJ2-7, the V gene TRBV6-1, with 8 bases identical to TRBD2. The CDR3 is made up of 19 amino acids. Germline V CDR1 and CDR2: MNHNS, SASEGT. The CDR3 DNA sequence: TGTGCCAACAGTGAACGGGGTCCCTTTACTCTAGCGGGCTCCTACGAGCAGTACTTC. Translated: CANSERGPFTLAGSYEQYF.

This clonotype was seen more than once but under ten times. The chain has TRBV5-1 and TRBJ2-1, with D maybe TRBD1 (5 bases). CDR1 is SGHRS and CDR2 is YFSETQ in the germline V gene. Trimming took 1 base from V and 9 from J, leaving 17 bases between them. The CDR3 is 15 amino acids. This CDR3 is CASSLSRAATGEQFF. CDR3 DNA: TGCGCCAGCAGCTTGTCCAGGGCGGCGACGGGTGAGCAGTTCTTC.

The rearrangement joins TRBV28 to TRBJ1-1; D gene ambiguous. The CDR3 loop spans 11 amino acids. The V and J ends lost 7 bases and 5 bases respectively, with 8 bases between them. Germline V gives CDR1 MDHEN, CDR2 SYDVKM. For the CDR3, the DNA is TGTGCCAGCACTGCGGAGACTGAAGCTTTCTTT. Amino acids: CASTAETEAFF. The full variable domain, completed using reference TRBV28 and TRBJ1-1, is DVKVTQSSRYLVKRTGEKVFLECVQDMDHENMFWYRQDPGLGLRLIYFSYDVKMKEKGDIPEGYSVSREKKERFSLILESASTNQTSMYLCASTAETEAFFGQGTRLTVV.

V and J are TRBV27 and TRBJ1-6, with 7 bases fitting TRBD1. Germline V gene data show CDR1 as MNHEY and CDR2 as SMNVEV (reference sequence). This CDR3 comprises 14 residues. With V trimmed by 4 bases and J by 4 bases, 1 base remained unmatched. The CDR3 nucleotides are TGTGCCAGCAGTTGGGGACAGTATAATTCACCCCTCCACTTT. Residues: CASSWGQYNSPLHF.

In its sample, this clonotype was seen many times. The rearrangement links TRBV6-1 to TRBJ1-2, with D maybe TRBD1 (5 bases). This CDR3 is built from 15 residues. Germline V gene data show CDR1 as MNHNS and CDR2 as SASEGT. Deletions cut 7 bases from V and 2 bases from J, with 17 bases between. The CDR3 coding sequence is TGTGCCAGCAAACCCCCGGCGCAGGGAAACTATGGCTACACCTTC. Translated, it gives CASKPPAQGNYGYTF.

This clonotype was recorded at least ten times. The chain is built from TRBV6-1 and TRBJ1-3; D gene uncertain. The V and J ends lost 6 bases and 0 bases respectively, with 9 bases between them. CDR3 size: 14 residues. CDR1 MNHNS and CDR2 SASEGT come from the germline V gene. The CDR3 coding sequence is TGTGCCAGCAGATCGACAAGCTCTGGAAACACCATATATTTT. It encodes CASRSTSSGNTIYF.

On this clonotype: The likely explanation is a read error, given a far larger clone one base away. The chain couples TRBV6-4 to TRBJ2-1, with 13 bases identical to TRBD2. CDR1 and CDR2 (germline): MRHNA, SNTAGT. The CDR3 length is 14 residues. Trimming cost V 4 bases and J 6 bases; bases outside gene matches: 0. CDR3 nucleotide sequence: TGTGCCAGCAGTGGGACTAGCGGGAGCAATGAGCAGTTCTTC. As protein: CASSGTSGSNEQFF.

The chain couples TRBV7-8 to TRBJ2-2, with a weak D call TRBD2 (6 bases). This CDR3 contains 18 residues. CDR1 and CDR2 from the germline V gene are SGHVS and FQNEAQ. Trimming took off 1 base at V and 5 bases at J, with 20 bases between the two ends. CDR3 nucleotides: TGTGCCAGCAGCTTAGGCCTACTGACTAGGACCCCTACCGGGGAGCTGTTTTTT. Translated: CASSLGLLTRTPTGELFF.

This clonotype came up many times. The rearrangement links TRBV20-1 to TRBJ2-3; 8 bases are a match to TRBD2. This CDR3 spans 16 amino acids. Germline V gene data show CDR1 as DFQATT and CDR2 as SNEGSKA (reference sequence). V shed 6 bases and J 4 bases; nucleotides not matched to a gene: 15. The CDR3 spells CSAAGPIAGLADTQYF. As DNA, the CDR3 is TGCAGTGCGGCTGGGCCTATAGCGGGATTGGCAGATACGCAGTATTTT.

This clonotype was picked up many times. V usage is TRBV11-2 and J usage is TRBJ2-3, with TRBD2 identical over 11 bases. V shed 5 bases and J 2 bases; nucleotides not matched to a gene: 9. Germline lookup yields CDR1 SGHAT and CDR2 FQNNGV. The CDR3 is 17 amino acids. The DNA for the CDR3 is TGTGCCAGCAGCAATCCGGGACTAGCGGTATTCACAGATACGCAGTATTTT. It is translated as CASSNPGLAVFTDTQYF.

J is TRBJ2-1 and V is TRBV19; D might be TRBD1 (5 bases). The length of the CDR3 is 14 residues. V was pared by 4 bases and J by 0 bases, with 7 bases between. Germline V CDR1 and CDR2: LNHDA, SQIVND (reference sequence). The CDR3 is CASSSRVSYNEQFF. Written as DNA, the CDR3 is TGTGCCAGTAGTAGCAGGGTCTCCTACAATGAGCAGTTCTTC.

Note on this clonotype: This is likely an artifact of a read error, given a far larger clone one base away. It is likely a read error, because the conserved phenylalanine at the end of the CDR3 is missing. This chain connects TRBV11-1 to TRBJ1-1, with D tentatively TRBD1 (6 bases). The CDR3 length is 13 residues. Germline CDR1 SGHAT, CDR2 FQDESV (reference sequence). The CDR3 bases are TGCGCCAGCAGCTTCCCACAGGGCACTGAAGCTTTCTCT. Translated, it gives CASSFPQGTEAFS.

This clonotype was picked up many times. The CDR3 region has the DNA TGTGCCAGCAGCGCGCCTAATAGCGCCGAGCAGTACTTC. Amino acid sequence: CASSAPNSAEQYF. This chain uses TRBV5-5 with TRBJ2-7; possibly TRBD2 for D (5 bases). The germline V gene has CDR1 SGHKS and CDR2 YYEKEE (reference sequence). The length of the CDR3 is 13 residues. The V gene lost 4 bases and the J gene lost 6 bases, with 14 bases spanning the gap.

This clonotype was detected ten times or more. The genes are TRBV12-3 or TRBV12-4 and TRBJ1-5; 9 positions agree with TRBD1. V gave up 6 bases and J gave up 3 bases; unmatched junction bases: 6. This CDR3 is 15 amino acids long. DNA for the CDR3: TGTGCCAGCAGCACGGGACAGGGCCCCAATCAGCCCCAGCATTTT. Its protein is CASSTGQGPNQPQHF.

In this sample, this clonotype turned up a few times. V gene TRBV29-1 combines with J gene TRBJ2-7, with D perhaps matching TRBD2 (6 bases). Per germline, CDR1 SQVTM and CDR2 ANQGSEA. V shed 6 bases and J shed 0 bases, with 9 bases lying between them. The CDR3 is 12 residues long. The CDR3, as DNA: TGCAGCGTGGGACTGACCTCCTACGAGCAGTACTTC. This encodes CSVGLTSYEQYF.

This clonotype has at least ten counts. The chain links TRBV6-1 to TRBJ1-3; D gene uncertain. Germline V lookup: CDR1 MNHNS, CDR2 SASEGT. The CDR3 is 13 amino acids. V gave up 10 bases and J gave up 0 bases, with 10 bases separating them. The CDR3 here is CAIYSFSGNTIYF. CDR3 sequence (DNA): TGTGCCATCTACTCCTTCTCTGGAAACACCATATATTTT.

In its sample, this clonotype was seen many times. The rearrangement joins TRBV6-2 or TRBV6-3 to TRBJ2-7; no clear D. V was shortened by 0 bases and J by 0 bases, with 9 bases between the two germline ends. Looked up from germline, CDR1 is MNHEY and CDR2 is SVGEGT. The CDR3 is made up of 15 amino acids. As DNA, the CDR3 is TGTGCCAGCAGTTACTCGAGTAGTCGCTCCTACGAGCAGTACTTC. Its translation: CASSYSSSRSYEQYF.

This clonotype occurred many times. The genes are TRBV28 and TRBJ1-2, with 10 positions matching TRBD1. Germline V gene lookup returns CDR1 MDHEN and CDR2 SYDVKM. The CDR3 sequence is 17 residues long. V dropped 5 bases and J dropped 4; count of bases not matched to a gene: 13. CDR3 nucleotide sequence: TGTGCCAGCAGTGAATTATCAAGTTGGACAGGGGGCTATGGCTACACCTTC. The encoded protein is CASSELSSWTGGYGYTF.

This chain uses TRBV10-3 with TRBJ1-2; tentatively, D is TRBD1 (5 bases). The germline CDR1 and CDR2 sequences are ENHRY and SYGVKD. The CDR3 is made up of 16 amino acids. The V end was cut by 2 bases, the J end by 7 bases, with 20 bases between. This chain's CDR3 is CAISENWTNKGPGYTF. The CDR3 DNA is TGTGCCATCAGTGAGAACTGGACAAATAAGGGTCCTGGCTACACCTTC.

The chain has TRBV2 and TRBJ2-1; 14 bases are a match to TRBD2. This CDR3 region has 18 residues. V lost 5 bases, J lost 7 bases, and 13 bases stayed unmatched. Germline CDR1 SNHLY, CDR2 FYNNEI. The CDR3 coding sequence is TGTGCCAGCAGTAAGACCGGGACTAGCGGGGGCTCGGGAAATGAGCAGTTCTTC. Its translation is CASSKTGTSGGSGNEQFF.